This T cell receptor beta chain is from a study of CD8 T cells in ankylosing spondylitis. Comments on this clonotype: Its matching antigen is unknown.

Quantitative 5'-RACE with molecular barcodes produced the TCR beta libraries. TCRdb re-derived calls from the 5' RACE reads in MiXCR, one entry per CDR3 protein. The sample includes about 440,000 distinct CDR3 sequences, roughly 18% of them seen just once. Study-wide results and caveats: Earlier work had already found some motif variants in reactive arthritis synovial fluid and blood. Disease-associated clones were reportedly significantly overrepresented in matched ankylosing spondylitis synovial fluid. CD8+ disease-linked clones were present at relatively low frequencies in blood. Seemingly characteristic of ankylosing spondylitis blood was a TCR beta motif consisting of several highly homologous variants.

CDR3 length: 14 residues. Germline CDR1 reads SGHRS; CDR2 reads YFSETQ. V gave up 0 bases and J gave up 4 bases, with 10 bases separating them. The sequencing input was blood, either unsorted or a sorted T cell fraction (not recorded which). The chain couples TRBV5-1 to TRBJ2-5; D is undetermined. This receptor was obtained from a male donor with ankylosing spondylitis. This chain's CDR3 is CASSLVNAGETQYF. CDR3 nucleotides: TGCGCCAGCAGCTTGGTCAATGCAGGAGAGACCCAGTACTTC. The full variable domain, with the rest looked up from reference TRBV5-1 and TRBJ2-5, is KAGVTQTPRYLIKTRGQQVTLSCSPISGHRSVSWYQQTPGQGLQFLFEYFSETQRNKGNFPGRFSGRQFSNSRSEMNVSTLELGDSALYLCASSLVNAGETQYFGPGTRLLVL.